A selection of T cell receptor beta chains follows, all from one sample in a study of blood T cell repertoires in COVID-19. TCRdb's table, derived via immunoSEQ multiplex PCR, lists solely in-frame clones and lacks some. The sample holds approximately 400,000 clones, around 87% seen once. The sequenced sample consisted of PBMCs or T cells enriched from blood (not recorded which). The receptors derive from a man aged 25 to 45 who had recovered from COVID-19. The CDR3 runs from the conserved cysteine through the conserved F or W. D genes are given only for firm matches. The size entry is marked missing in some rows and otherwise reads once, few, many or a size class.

cdr3_aa: CASSYPGQGTTFAGANVLTF
cdr3_nt: TGTGCCAGCAGTTACCCAGGACAGGGAACCACATTCGCTGGGGCCAACGTCCTGACTTTC
v_call: TRBV6-2/TRBV6-3
clone_size: NA
d_call: TRBD1
j_call: TRBJ2-6

cdr3_aa: CASSPYSNQPQHF
cdr3_nt: TGTGCCAGCAGTCCGTATAGCAATCAGCCCCAGCATTTT
v_call: TRBV6-5
clone_size: NA
d_call: NA
j_call: TRBJ1-5

cdr3_aa: CASSLRGNTEAFF
cdr3_nt: TGTGCCAGCAGCCTCCGGGGGAACACTGAAGCTTTCTTT
v_call: TRBV6-5
clone_size: NA
d_call: NA
j_call: TRBJ1-1

cdr3_aa: CASSRVLSDTQYF
cdr3_nt: TGTGCCAGCAGCCGAGTATTGTCAGATACGCAGTATTTT
v_call: TRBV5-4
clone_size: NA
d_call: NA
j_call: TRBJ2-3

cdr3_aa: CASSSPTGKSFGYTF
cdr3_nt: TGTGCCAGCAGCTCCCCGACAGGGAAGTCATTTGGCTACACCTTC
v_call: TRBV9
clone_size: NA
d_call: TRBD1
j_call: TRBJ1-2

cdr3_aa: CASSLEYRVSGGPQETQYF
cdr3_nt: TGTGCCAGCAGCTTAGAATACCGGGTTAGCGGGGGGCCCCAAGAGACCCAGTACTTC
v_call: TRBV7-2
clone_size: few
d_call: TRBD2
j_call: TRBJ2-5

cdr3_aa: CAWSVGGREGDTIYF
cdr3_nt: TGTGCCTGGAGTGTAGGTGGCAGGGAGGGTGACACCATATATTTT
v_call: TRBV30
clone_size: NA
d_call: NA
j_call: TRBJ1-3

cdr3_aa: CASSLGGGTF
cdr3_nt: TGTGCCAGCAGCTTAGGAGGTGGGACCTTC
v_call: TRBV7-9
clone_size: few
d_call: NA
j_call: TRBJ1-2

cdr3_aa: CASRSVSNEKLFF
cdr3_nt: TGTGCCAGTAGATCCGTCTCGAATGAAAAACTGTTTTTT
v_call: TRBV19
clone_size: NA
d_call: NA
j_call: TRBJ1-4

cdr3_aa: CASSGLQGSQYF
cdr3_nt: TGTGCCAGCAGCGGCCTGCAGGGGTCCCAGTACTTC
v_call: TRBV9
clone_size: NA
d_call: NA
j_call: TRBJ2-5

cdr3_aa: CAWRGPNEKLFF
cdr3_nt: TGTGCCTGGAGGGGGCCTAATGAAAAACTGTTTTTT
v_call: TRBV30
clone_size: NA
d_call: NA
j_call: TRBJ1-4

cdr3_aa: CASSLSVQGSGNTIYF
cdr3_nt: TGCGCCAGCAGCTTGTCGGTCCAGGGATCTGGAAACACCATATATTTT
v_call: TRBV5-1
clone_size: few
d_call: NA
j_call: TRBJ1-3